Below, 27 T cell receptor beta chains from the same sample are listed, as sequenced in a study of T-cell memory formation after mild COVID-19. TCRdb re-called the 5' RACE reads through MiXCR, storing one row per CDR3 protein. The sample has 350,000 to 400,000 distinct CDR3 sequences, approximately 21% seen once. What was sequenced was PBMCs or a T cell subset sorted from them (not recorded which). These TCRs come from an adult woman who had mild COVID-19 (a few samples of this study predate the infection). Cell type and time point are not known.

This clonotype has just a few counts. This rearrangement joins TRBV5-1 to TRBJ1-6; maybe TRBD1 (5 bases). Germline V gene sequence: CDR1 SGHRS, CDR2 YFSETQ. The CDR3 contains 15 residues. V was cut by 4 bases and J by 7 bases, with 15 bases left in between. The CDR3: CASSGTAGLNSPLHF. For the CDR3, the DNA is TGCGCCAGCAGCGGAACTGCAGGGCTCAATTCACCCCTCCACTTT.

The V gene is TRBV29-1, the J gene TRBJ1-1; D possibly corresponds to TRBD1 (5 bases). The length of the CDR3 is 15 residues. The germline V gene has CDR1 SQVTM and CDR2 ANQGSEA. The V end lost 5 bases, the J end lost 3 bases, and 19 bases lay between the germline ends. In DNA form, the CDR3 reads TGCAGCGTTACCGGGACCTACTCCGCGGACACTGAAGCTTTCTTT. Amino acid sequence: CSVTGTYSADTEAFF.

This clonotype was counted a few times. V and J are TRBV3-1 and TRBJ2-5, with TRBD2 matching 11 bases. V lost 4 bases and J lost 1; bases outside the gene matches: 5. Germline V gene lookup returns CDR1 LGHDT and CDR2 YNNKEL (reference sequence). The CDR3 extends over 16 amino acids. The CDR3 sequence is CASSPPSGGTQETQYF. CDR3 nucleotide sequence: TGTGCCAGCAGCCCACCTAGCGGGGGGACCCAAGAGACCCAGTACTTC.

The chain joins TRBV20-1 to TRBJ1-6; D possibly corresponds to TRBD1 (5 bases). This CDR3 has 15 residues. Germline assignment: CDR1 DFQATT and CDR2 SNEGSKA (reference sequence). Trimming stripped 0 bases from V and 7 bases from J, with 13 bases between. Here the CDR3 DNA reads TGCAGTGCTAGAGATCTAGCAGGGCTGAATTCACCCCTCCACTTT. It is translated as CSARDLAGLNSPLHF.

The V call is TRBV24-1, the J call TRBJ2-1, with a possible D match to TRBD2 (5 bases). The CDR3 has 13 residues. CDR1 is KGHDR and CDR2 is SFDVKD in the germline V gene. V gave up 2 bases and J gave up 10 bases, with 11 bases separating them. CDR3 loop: CATSDSMDWEQFF. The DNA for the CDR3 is TGTGCCACCAGTGATTCGATGGACTGGGAGCAGTTCTTC.

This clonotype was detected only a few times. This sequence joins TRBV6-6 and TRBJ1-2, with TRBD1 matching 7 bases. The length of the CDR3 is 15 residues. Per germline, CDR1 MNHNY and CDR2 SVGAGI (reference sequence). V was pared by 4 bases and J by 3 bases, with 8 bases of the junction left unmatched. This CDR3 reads CASSSLWDSYYGYTF. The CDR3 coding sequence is TGTGCCAGCAGTTCACTCTGGGACAGCTACTATGGCTACACCTTC.

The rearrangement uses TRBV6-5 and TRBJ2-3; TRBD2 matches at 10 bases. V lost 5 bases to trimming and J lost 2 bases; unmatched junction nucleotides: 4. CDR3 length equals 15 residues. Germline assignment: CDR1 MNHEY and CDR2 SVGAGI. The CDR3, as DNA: TGTGCCAGCAGTGGTAGCGGGAGGTACACAGATACGCAGTATTTT. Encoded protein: CASSGSGRYTDTQYF.

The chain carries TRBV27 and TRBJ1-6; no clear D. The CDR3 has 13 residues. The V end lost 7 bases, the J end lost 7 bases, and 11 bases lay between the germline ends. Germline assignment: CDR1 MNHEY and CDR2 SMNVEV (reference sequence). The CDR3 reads CASNSGLNSPLHF. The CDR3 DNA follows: TGTGCCAGCAATTCGGGCCTAAATTCACCCCTCCACTTT.

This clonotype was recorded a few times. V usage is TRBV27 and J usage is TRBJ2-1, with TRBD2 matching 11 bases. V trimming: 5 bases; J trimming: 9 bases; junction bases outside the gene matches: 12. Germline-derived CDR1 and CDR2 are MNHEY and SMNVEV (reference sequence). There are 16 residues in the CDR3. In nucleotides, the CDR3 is TGTGCCAGCAGTAGGGGAACTAGCGGGGGATTTGGTGAGCAGTTCTTC. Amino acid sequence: CASSRGTSGGFGEQFF.

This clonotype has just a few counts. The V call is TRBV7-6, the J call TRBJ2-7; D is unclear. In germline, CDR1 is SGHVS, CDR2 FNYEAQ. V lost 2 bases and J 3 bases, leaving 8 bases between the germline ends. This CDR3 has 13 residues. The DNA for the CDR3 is TGTGCCAGCAGCTTAACGGACCTCTACGAGCAGTACTTC. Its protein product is CASSLTDLYEQYF.

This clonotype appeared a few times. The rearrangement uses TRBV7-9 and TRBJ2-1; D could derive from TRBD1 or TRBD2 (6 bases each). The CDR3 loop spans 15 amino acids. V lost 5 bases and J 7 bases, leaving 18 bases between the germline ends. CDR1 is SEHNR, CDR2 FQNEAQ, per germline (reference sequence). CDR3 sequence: CASSPGYSGANEQFF. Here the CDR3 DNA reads TGTGCCAGCAGCCCTGGCTATTCGGGGGCGAATGAGCAGTTCTTC.

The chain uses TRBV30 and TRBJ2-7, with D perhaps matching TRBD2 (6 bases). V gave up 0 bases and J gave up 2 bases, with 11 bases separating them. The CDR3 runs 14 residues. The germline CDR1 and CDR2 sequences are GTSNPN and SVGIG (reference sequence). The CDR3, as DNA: TGTGCCTGGAGTGTAGCGGGCCTAACCTACGAGCAGTACTTC. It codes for CAWSVAGLTYEQYF.

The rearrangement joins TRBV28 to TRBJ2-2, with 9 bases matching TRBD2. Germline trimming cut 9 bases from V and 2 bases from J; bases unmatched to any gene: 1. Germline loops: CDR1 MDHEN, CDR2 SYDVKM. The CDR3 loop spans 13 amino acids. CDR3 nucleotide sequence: TGTGCCAGTCTAGCGGGAAACACCGGGGAGCTGTTTTTT. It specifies CASLAGNTGELFF. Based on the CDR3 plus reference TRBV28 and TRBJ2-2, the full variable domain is DVKVTQSSRYLVKRTGEKVFLECVQDMDHENMFWYRQDPGLGLRLIYFSYDVKMKEKGDIPEGYSVSREKKERFSLILESASTNQTSMYLCASLAGNTGELFFGEGSRLTVL.

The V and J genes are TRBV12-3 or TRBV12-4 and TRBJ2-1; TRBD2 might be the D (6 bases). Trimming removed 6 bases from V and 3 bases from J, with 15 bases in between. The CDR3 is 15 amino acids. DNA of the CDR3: TGTGCCAGCAGCGAAGGGAGGTTCGACTACAATGAGCAGTTCTTC. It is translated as CASSEGRFDYNEQFF.

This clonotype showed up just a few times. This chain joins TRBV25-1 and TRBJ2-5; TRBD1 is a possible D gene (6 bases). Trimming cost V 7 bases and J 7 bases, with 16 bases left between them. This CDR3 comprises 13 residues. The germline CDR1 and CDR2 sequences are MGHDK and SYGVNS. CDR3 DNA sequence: TGTGCCAGCACCCCGGACAGCTTATGGACCCAGTACTTC. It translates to CASTPDSLWTQYF.

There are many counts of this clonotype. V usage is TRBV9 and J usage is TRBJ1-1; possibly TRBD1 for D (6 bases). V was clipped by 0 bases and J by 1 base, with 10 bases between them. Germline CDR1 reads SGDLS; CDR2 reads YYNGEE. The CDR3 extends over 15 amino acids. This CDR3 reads CASSVGTVANTEAFF. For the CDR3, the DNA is TGTGCCAGCAGCGTAGGGACAGTGGCGAACACTGAAGCTTTCTTT.

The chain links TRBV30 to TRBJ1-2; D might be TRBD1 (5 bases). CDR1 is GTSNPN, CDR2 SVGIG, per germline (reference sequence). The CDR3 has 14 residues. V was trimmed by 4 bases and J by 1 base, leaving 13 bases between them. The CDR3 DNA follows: TGTGCCTGGATCTATAGGGGCAGTAACTATGGCTACACCTTC. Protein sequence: CAWIYRGSNYGYTF.

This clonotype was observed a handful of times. This CDR3 is CASSADRPFSGNTIYF. The DNA for the CDR3 is TGTGCCAGCAGCGCAGACAGGCCCTTCTCTGGAAACACCATATATTTT. The J gene is TRBJ1-3, the V gene TRBV7-2, with TRBD1 as a possible D gene (6 bases). V was cut by 5 bases and J by 0 bases, with 14 bases left in between. CDR3 length: 16 amino acids. Germline-derived CDR1 and CDR2 are SGHTA and FQGNSA. Combining the CDR3 with reference TRBV7-2 and TRBJ1-3 gives the whole variable domain GAGVSQSPSNKVTEKGKDVELRCDPISGHTALYWYRQSLGQGLEFLIYFQGNSAPDKSGLPSDRFSAERTGGSVSTLTIQRTQQEDSAVYLCASSADRPFSGNTIYFGEGSWLTVV.

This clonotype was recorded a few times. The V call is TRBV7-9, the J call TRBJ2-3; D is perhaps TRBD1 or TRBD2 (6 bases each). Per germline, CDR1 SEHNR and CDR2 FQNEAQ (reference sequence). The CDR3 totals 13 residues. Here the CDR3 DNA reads TGTAGCACGGGGGCCTCAAACTCAGATACGCAGTATTTT. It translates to CSTGASNSDTQYF. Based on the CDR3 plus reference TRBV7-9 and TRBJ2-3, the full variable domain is DTGVSQNPRHKITKRGQNVTFRCDPISEHNRLYWYRQTLGQGPEFLTYFQNEAQLEKSRLLSDRFSAERPKGSFSTLEIQRTEQGDSAMYLCSTGASNSDTQYFGPGTRLTVL.

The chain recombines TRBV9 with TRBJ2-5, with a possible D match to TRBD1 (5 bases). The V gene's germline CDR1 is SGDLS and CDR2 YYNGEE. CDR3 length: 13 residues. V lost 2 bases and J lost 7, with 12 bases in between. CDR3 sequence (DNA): TGTGCCAGCAGCGTCAACCTGCAGGGGACCCAGTACTTC. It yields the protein CASSVNLQGTQYF.

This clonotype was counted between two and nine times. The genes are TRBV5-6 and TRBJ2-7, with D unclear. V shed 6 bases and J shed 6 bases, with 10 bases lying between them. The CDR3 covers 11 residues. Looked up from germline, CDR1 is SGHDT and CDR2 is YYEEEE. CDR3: CASTLESEQYF. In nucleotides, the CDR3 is TGTGCCAGCACACTCGAGAGCGAGCAGTACTTC.

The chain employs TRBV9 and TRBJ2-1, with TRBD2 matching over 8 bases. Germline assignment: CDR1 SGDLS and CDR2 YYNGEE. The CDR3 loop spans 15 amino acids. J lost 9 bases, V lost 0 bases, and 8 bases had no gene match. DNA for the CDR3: TGTGCCAGCAGCGTAGGGGGAGCGGGAGAGGGTGAGCAGTTCTTC. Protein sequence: CASSVGGAGEGEQFF.

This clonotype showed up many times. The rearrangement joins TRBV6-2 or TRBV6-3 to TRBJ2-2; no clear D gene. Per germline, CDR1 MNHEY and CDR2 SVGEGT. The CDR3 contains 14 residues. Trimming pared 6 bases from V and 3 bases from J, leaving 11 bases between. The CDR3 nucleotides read TGTGCCAGCAGGCAGCCCTCGGACACCGGGGAGCTGTTTTTT. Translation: CASRQPSDTGELFF.

CDR3 loop: CASSPGGYSYEQYF. As DNA, the CDR3 is TGTGCCAGCTCTCCAGGGGGCTACTCCTACGAGCAGTACTTC. The chain couples TRBV18 to TRBJ2-7, with 8 bases aligning to TRBD1. Trimming took 6 bases from V and 0 from J; bases not matched to a gene: 4. This CDR3 contains 14 residues. Germline V CDR1 and CDR2: KGHSH, LQKENI.

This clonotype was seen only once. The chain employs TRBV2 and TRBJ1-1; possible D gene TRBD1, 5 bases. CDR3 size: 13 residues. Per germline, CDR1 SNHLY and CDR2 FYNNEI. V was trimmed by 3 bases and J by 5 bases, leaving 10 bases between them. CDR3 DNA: TGTGCCAGCAGTGAGGAGGGGTGGACTGAAGCTTTCTTT. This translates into CASSEEGWTEAFF.

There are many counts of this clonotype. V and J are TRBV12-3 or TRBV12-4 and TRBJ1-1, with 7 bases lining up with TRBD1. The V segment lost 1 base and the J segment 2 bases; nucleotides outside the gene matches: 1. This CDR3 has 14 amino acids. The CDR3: CASSLGDSNTEAFF. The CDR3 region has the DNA TGTGCCAGCAGTTTAGGGGACAGTAACACTGAAGCTTTCTTT.

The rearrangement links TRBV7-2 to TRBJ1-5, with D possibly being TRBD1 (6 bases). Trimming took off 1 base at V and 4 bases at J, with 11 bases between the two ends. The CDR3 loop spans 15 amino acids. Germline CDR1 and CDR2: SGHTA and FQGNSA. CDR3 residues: CASSLVQQGNQPQHF. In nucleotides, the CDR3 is TGTGCCAGCAGCTTAGTTCAACAGGGAAATCAGCCCCAGCATTTT.